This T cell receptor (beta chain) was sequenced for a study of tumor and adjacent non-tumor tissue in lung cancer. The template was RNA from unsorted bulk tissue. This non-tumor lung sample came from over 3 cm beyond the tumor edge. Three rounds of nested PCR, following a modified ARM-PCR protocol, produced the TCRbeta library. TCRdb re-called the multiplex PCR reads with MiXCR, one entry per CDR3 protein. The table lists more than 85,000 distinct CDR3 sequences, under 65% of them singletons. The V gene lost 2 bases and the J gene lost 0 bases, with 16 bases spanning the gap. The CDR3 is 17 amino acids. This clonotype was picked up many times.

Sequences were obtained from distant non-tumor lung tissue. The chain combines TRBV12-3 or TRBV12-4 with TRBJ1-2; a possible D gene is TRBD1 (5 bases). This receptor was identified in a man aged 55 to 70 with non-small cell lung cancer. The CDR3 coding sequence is TGTGCCAGCAGTTTATCCGGGACCGTGAAAACTAACTATGGCTACACCTTC. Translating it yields CASSLSGTVKTNYGYTF.